These T cell receptor beta chains were read from a single sample in a study of T cells in Graves' hyperthyroidism and ophthalmopathy. TCRdb reprocessed the multiplex PCR reads via MiXCR and lists one record per CDR3 protein. The data show under 400,000 distinct CDR3 sequences, with 13% to 15% seen just once and roughly a fifth held by the top ten. The sequencing sample was made of blood. Every receptor here comes from a woman aged 55-70 years with Graves' ophthalmopathy. The CDR3 runs from the conserved cysteine through the conserved F or W. Fields, in order: V gene, clone size, J gene, D gene, CDR3 protein, CDR3 DNA. The D gene is left open where the match is weak. The listing skips clone size in some rows; elsewhere it reads once, few, many or a size class.

TRBV12-3/TRBV12-4	many	TRBJ1-2	-	CASSSRGPRLAYTF	TGTGCCAGCAGTTCCCGGGGACCTCGACTCGCCTACACCTTC
TRBV24-1	many	TRBJ2-1	-	CATSDSWTVEQFF	TGTGCCACCAGTGATTCATGGACGGTTGAGCAGTTCTTC
TRBV19	many	TRBJ1-1	TRBD1	CASRPPGQQIEAFF	TGTGCCAGTAGGCCCCCGGGACAGCAAATTGAAGCTTTCTTT
TRBV19	many	TRBJ2-3	TRBD1	CASRGTGLGTDTQYF	TGTGCCAGTAGGGGGACAGGTCTGGGCACAGATACGCAGTATTTT
TRBV9	few	TRBJ2-7	-	CASSAIRVPFVESYEQYF	TGTGCCAGCAGCGCTATCCGGGTCCCCTTCGTGGAATCCTACGAGCAGTACTTC
TRBV27	-	TRBJ1-2	TRBD1	CASSTRTGEYGYTF	TGTGCCAGCTCGACTCGGACAGGGGAGTATGGCTACACCTTC
TRBV20-1	-	TRBJ2-5	TRBD1	CSATPPAGGLGETQYF	TGCAGTGCCACCCCCCCGGCAGGGGGATTAGGAGAGACCCAGTACTTC
TRBV11-2	many	TRBJ2-7	-	CASSLTSDEQYF	TGTGCCAGCAGCTTAACTTCGGACGAGCAGTACTTC
TRBV9	-	TRBJ2-2	TRBD2	CASSAIAGGSTGELFF	TGTGCCAGCAGCGCAATAGCGGGAGGGAGCACCGGGGAGCTGTTTTTT
TRBV7-8	-	TRBJ1-5	TRBD1	CASSLALDRESDQPQHF	TGTGCCAGCAGCTTGGCGCTGGACAGGGAGAGCGATCAGCCCCAGCATTTT
TRBV19	few	TRBJ2-7	-	CASRNRENYEQYF	TGTGCCAGTAGAAACAGGGAAAACTACGAGCAGTACTTC
TRBV5-1	many	TRBJ2-3	TRBD1	CASSLAVFGTGVKDTQYF	TGCGCCAGCAGCTTGGCCGTGTTTGGGACAGGGGTAAAAGATACGCAGTATTTT
TRBV3-1	many	TRBJ2-5	TRBD2	CASSLASGSRTQYF	TGTGCCAGCAGCCTAGCGAGCGGGAGTAGGACCCAGTACTTC
TRBV4-2	-	TRBJ2-1	TRBD2	CASSLSYRASGNNEQFF	TGTGCCAGCAGCCTCTCCTACCGGGCTAGCGGAAACAATGAGCAGTTCTTC
TRBV6-1	many	TRBJ2-2	TRBD2	CASSYPTSGGPGELFF	TGTGCCAGCAGTTATCCGACTAGCGGGGGGCCCGGGGAGCTGTTTTTT
TRBV10-3	-	TRBJ2-7	-	CAARTPSYEQYF	TGTGCCGCTCGGACCCCTTCCTACGAGCAGTACTTC
TRBV6-1	-	TRBJ1-6	-	CASSYIITGVSDSPLHF	TGTGCCAGCAGCTACATAATAACAGGAGTATCGGATTCACCCCTCCACTTT
TRBV29-1	many	TRBJ2-5	-	CSVAQETQYF	TGCAGCGTTGCCCAAGAGACCCAGTACTTC
TRBV5-1	-	TRBJ1-2	-	CASSLPRTGPYGYTF	TGCGCCAGCAGCTTACCACGAACGGGACCCTATGGCTACACCTTC
TRBV11-2	-	TRBJ1-3	-	CASSSIQTRAGNTIYF	TGTGCCAGCAGCTCAATCCAAACACGAGCCGGAAACACCATATATTTT
TRBV2	-	TRBJ1-1	-	CASRGTQGGTEAFF	TGTGCCAGCAGGGGGACCCAAGGTGGGACTGAAGCTTTCTTT
TRBV12-5	many	TRBJ2-1	TRBD2	CASGPVAGYTEQFF	TGTGCTAGTGGTCCGGTAGCGGGGTACACTGAGCAGTTCTTC
TRBV5-1	-	TRBJ2-3	-	CASSPGRSGGTDTQYF	TGCGCCAGCAGCCCGGGACGATCCGGGGGCACAGATACGCAGTATTTT
TRBV28	many	TRBJ2-7	-	CASSFSGPTYEQYF	TGTGCCAGCAGTTTCTCCGGGCCTACCTACGAGCAGTACTTC
TRBV3-1	many	TRBJ1-4	-	CASSQREPLGEKLFF	TGTGCCAGCAGCCAGCGTGAGCCCCTAGGTGAAAAACTGTTTTTT
TRBV19	many	TRBJ2-5	-	CASNLNGETQYF	TGTGCCAGTAACCTTAACGGAGAGACCCAGTACTTC